Shown below are 3 T cell receptor beta chains from a single sample sequenced in a study of T cell responses to AZD1222 COVID-19 vaccine. Some clones are missing from TCRdb's copy, which holds only in-frame ones; the method was immunoSEQ multiplex PCR. Of 100,000 to 150,000 clones listed, roughly 82% are singletons. Sequencing was performed on peripheral blood, taken 28 days after the second AZD1222 dose. The origin of the receptors is an adult who received the AZD1222 COVID-19 vaccine.

The chain combines TRBV19 with TRBJ1-5; D not certain. Trimming pared 3 bases from V and 0 bases from J, leaving 9 bases between. In germline, CDR1 is LNHDA, CDR2 SQIVND (reference sequence). CDR3 length equals 15 residues. This CDR3 is CASSIEGYSNQPQHF. CDR3 nucleotide sequence: TGTGCCAGTAGTATCGAGGGATATAGCAATCAGCCCCAGCATTTT.

V gene TRBV11-2 combines with J gene TRBJ1-4, with 9 bases fitting TRBD1. The CDR3 length is 15 residues. The V and J ends lost 1 base and 8 bases, in that order; junction bases with no gene match: 5. The V gene's germline CDR1 is SGHAT and CDR2 FQNNGV. CDR3 amino acids: CASSLGDRDREKLFF. The CDR3 bases are TGTGCCAGCAGCTTAGGGGACAGGGATCGGGAAAAACTGTTTTTT. Drawing the rest from reference TRBV11-2 and TRBJ1-4, the complete variable domain is EAGVAQSPRYKIIEKRQSVAFWCNPISGHATLYWYQQILGQGPKLLIQFQNNGVVDDSQLPKDRFSAERLKGVDSTLKIQPAKLEDSAVYLCASSLGDRDREKLFFGSGTQLSVL.

The chain joins TRBV19 to TRBJ1-5; the D is unclear. The germline gives CDR1 LNHDA, CDR2 SQIVND (reference sequence). V was cut by 2 bases and J by 7 bases, with 12 bases left in between. The CDR3 runs 14 residues. The chain's CDR3 is CASSITSGIQPQHF. As DNA, the CDR3 is TGTGCCAGTAGTATAACGTCGGGAATCCAGCCCCAGCATTTT.